The present T cell receptor (beta chain) was sequenced within a study of cytomegalovirus exposure and HLA in healthy donors. The overall study: A preliminary data release comprised 91 million or so unique TCRs obtained from HLA-typed donors. Whole-study findings and limits: Cytomegalovirus association was assigned to over 150 TCR beta chains.

This CDR3 has 15 amino acids. Trimming took 6 bases from V and 5 from J; bases not matched to a gene: 11. Per the germline V gene, CDR1 is MNHNY and CDR2 is SVGAGI (reference sequence). In regard to this clone: Its antigen is currently unknown.

PCR primers comprised 60 Vbeta and 13 Jbeta primers. The assay was immunoSEQ multiplex PCR, and TCRdb's table has in-frame clones only and misses some. This sample has about 150,000 clones; approximately 80% occur once, and the top ten carry roughly 4.2%. The receptor's source is a male donor in good health and CMV-seronegative. V is TRBV6-6 and J is TRBJ2-7, with 9 bases lining up with TRBD1. The material sequenced was PBMCs. The CDR3 coding sequence is TGTGCCAGCAGCCGTACAGGGGGCGCAAAGGACGAGCAGTACTTC. Amino acids: CASSRTGGAKDEQYF.